Below, one TCR beta chain is given with its context. This sample stems from a study of T cell responses to AZD1222 COVID-19 vaccine. The method was immunoSEQ multiplex PCR; TCRdb's version includes in-frame clones alone and lacks a portion of them. The sample shows about 120,000 clones, around nine tenths of them seen only once. Here the sequenced sample was peripheral blood, taken on day 0 of AZD1222 vaccination. The origin of this receptor is an adult in good health.

As DNA, the CDR3 is TGTGCCAGCAGTCGGAGGTTCCCCTACAATGAGCAGTTCTTC. Translation: CASSRRFPYNEQFF. V gene TRBV28 combines with J gene TRBJ2-1; TRBD2 is a possible D gene (5 bases). CDR1 and CDR2 (germline): MDHEN, SYDVKM. The V end was cut by 5 bases, the J end by 2 bases, with 10 bases between. CDR3 length equals 14 residues.